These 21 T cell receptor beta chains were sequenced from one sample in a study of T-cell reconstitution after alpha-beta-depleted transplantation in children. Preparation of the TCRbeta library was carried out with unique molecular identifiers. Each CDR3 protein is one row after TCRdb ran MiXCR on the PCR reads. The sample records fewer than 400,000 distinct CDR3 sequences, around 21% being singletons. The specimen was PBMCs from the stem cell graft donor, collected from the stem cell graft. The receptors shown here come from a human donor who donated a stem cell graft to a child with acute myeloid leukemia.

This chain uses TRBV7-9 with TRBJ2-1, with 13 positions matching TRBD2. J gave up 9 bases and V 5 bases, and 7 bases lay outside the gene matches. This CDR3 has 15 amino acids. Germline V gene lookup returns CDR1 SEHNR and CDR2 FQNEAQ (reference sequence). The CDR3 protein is CASSTGLAGRSEQFF. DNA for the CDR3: TGTGCCAGCAGCACGGGACTAGCGGGGAGAAGTGAGCAGTTCTTC.

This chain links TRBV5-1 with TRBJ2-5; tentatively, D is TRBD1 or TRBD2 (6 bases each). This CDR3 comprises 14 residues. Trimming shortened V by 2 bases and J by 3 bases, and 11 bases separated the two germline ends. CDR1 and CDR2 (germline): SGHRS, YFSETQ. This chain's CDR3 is CASSFGGGEETQYF. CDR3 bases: TGCGCCAGCAGCTTCGGGGGCGGGGAAGAGACCCAGTACTTC.

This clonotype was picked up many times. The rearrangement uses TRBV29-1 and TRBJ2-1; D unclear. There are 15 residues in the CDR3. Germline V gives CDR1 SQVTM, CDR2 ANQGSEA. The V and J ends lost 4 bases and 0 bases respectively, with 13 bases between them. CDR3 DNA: TGCAGCGTTGTTAGTCCCCTGAGCTCCTACAATGAGCAGTTCTTC. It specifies CSVVSPLSSYNEQFF.

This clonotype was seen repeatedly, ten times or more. CDR3 DNA: TGTGCTAGTGGTTTGGCCCCCAGACTAGCGGGAATGGATACGCAGTATTTT. Translation: CASGLAPRLAGMDTQYF. The chain employs TRBV12-5 and TRBJ2-3; 11 bases are shared with TRBD2. The CDR3 is made up of 17 amino acids. Germline CDR1 is LGHNT and CDR2 is FRNRAP. V lost 1 base to trimming and J lost 6 bases; unmatched junction nucleotides: 9.

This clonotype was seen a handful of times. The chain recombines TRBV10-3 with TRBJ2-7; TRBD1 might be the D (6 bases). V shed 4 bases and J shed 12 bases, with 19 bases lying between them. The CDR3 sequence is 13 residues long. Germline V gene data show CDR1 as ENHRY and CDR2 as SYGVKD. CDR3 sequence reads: CAISVGDTHKGYF. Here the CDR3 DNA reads TGTGCCATCAGTGTTGGGGACACACATAAGGGGTACTTC.

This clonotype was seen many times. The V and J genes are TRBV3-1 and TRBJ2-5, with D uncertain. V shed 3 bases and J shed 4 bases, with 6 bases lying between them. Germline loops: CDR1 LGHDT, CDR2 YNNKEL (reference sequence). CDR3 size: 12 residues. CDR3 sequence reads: CASSQPGETQYF. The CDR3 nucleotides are TGTGCCAGCAGCCAGCCGGGAGAGACCCAGTACTTC.

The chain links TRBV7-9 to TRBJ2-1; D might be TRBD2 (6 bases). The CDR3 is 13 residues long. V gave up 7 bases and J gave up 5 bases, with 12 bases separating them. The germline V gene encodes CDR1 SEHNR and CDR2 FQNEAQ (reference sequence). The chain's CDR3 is CASTIGGDNEQFF. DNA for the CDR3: TGTGCCAGCACCATCGGCGGGGACAATGAGCAGTTCTTC.

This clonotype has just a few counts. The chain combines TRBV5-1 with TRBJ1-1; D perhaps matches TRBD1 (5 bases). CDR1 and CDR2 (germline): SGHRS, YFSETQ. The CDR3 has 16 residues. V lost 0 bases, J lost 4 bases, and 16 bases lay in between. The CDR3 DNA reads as TGCGCCAGCAGCTTGGCCCCAGGCAGGGTGGGCACTGAAGCTTTCTTT. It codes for CASSLAPGRVGTEAFF.

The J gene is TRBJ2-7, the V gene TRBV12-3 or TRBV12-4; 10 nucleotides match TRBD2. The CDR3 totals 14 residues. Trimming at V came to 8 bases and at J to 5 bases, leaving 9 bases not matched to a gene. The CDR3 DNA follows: TGTGCCAGCTCCATCACGGGACTAGCGAACGAGCAGTACTTC. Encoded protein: CASSITGLANEQYF.

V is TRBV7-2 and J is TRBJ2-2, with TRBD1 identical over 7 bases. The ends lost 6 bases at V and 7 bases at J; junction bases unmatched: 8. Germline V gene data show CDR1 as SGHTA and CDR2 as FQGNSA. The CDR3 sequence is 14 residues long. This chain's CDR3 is CASRSRGKGGELFF. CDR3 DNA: TGTGCCAGCAGGAGCAGGGGGAAGGGCGGGGAGCTGTTTTTT.

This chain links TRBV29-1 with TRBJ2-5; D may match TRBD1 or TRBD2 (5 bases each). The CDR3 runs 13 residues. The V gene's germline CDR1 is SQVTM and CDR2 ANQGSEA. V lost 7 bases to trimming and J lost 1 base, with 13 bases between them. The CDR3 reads CSARGRFQETQYF. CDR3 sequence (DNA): TGCAGCGCAAGGGGACGCTTCCAAGAGACCCAGTACTTC.

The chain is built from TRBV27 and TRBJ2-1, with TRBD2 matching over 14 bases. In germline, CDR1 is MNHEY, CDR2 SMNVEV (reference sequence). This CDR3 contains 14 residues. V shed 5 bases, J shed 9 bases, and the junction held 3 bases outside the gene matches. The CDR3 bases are TGTGCCAGCAGTGGACTAGCGGGAGGAAGTGAGCAGTTCTTC. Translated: CASSGLAGGSEQFF.

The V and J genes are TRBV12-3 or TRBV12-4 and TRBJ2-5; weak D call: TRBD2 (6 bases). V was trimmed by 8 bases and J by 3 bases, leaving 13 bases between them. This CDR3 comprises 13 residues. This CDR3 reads CASGPGLEETQYF. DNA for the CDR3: TGTGCCAGCGGACCGGGACTCGAAGAGACCCAGTACTTC.

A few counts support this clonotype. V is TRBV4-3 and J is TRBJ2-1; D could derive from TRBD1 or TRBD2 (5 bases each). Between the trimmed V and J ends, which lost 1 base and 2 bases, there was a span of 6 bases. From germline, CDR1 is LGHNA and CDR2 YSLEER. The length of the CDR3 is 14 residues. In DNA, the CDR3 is TGCGCCAGCAGCCAAGTGGGACCCTACAATGAGCAGTTCTTC. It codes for CASSQVGPYNEQFF.

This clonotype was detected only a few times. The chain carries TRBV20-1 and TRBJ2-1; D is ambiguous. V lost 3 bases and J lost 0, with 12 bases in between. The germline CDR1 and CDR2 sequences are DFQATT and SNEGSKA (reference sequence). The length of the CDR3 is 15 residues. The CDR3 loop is CSASHSTASYNEQFF. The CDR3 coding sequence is TGCAGTGCTAGCCATAGCACCGCCTCCTACAATGAGCAGTTCTTC.

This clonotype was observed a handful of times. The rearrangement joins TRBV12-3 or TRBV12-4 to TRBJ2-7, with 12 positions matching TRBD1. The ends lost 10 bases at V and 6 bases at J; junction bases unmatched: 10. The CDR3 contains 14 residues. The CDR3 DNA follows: TGTGCCACCGGTCGTTGGGACAGGGGGCGCGAGCAGTACTTC. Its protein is CATGRWDRGREQYF.

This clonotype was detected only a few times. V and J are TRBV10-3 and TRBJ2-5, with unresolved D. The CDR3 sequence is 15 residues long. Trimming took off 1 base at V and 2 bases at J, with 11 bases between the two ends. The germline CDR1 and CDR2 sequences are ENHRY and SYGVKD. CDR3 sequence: CAISEWRPGQETQYF. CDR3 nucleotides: TGTGCCATCAGTGAGTGGAGACCCGGACAAGAGACCCAGTACTTC.

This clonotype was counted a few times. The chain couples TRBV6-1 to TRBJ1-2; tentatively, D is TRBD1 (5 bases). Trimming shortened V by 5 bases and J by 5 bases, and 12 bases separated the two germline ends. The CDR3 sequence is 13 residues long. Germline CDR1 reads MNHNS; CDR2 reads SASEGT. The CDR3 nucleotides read TGTGCCAGCAGTCTCGGGGCGCGGTATGGCTACACCTTC. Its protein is CASSLGARYGYTF.

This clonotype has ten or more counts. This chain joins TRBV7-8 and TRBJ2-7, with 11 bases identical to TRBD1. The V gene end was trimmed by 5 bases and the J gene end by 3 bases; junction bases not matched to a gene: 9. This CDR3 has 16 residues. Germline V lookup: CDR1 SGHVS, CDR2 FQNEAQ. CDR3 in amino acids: CASSPRDRGALYEQYF. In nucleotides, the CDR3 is TGTGCCAGCAGCCCCCGGGACAGGGGGGCACTCTACGAGCAGTACTTC.

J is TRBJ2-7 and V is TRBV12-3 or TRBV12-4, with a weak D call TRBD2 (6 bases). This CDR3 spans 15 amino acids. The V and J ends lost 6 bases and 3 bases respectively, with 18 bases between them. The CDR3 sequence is CASRPQGTGDYEQYF. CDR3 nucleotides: TGTGCCAGCAGACCCCAAGGGACTGGGGACTACGAGCAGTACTTC.

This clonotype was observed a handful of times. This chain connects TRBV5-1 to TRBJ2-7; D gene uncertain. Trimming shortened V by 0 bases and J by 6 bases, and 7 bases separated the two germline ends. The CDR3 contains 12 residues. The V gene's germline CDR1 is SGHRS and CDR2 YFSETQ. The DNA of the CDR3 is TGCGCCAGCAGCTTGGTCCCCCCCGAGCAGTACTTC. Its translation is CASSLVPPEQYF.